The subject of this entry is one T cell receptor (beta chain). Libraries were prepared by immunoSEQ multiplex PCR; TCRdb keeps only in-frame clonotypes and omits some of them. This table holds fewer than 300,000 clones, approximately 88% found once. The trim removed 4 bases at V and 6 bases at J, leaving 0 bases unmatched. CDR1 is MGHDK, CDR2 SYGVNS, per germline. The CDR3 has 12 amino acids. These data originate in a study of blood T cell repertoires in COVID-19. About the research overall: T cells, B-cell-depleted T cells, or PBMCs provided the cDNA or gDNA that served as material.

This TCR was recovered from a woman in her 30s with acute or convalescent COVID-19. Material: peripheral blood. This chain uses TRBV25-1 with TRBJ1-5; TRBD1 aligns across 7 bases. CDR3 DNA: TGTGCCAGCAGTGGGGACAGTCAGCCCCAGCATTTT. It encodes CASSGDSQPQHF.